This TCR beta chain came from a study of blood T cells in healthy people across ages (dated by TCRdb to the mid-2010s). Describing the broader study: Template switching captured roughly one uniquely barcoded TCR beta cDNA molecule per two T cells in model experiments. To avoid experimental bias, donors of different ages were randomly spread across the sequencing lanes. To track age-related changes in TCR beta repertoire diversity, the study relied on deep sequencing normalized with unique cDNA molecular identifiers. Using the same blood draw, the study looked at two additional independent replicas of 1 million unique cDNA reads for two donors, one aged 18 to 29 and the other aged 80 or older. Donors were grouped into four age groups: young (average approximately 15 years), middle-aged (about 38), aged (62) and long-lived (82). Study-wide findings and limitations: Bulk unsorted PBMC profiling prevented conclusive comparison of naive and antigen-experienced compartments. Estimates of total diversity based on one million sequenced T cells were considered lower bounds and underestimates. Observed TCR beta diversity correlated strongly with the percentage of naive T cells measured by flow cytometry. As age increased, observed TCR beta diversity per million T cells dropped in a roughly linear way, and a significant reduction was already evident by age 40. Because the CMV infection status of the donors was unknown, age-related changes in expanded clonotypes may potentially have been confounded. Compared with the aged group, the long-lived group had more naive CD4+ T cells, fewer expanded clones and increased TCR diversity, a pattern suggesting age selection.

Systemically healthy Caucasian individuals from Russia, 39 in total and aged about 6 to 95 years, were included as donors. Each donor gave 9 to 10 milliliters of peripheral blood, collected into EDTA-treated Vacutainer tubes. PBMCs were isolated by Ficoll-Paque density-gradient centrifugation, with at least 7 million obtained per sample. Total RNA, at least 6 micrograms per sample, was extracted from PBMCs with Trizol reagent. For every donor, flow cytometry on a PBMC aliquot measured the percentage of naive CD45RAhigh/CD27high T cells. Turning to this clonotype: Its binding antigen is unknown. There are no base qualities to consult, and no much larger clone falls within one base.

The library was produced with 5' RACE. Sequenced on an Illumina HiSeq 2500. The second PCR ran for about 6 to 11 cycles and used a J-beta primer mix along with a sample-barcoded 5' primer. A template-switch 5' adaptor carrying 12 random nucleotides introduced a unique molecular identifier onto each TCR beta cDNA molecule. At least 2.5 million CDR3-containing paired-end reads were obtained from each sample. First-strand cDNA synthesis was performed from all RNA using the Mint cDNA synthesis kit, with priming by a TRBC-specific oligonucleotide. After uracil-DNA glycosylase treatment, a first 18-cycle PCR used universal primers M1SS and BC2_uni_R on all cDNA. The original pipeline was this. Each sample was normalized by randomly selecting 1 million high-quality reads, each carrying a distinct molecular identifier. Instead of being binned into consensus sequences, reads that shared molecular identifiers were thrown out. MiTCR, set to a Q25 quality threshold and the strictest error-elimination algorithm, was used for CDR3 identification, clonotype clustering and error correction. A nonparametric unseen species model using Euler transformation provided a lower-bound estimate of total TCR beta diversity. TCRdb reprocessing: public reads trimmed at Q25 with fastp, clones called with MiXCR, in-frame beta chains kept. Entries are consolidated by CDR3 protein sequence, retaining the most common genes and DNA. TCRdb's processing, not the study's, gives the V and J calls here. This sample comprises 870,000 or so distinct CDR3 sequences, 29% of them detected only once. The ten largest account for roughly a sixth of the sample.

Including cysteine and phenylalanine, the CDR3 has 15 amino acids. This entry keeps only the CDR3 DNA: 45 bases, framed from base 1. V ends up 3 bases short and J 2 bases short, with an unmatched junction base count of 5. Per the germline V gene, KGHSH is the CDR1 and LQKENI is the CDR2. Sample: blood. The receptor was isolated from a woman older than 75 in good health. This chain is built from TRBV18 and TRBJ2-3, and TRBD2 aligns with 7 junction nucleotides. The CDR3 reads CASSPWGGDTDTQYF. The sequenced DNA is TGTGCCAGCTCACCGTGGGGGGGTGACACAGATACGCAGTATTTT.